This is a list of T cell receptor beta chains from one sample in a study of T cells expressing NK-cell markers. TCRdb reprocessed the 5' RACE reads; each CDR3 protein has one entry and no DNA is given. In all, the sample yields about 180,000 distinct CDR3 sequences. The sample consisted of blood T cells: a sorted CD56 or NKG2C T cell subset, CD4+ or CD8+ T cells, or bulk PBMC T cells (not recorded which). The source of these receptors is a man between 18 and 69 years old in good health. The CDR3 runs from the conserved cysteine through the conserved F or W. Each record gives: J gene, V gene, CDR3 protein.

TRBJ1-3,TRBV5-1,CASSSGGRSSGNTIYF
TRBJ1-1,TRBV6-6,CASIGENNAFF
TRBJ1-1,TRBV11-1,CASSLGAGRTEAFF
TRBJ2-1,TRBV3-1,CASSQDVFVVNEQFF
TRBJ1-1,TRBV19,CASSINRGTSMNEAFF
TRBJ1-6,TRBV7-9,CASSPSGTGGNSPLHF
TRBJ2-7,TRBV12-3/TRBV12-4,CASSRLGTGISYEQYF
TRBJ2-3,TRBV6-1,CASSPFRASADTQYF
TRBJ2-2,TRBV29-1,CSVAGWTANTGELFF
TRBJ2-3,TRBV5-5,CASSLWQGEVILLDTQYF
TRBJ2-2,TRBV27,CASSKATGELFF
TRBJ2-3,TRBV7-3,CASSSGGRDTQYF
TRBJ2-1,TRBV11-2,CASSSLEGGREQFF
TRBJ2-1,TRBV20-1,CSARRDRTWRGEQFF
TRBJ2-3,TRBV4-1,CASSHGPSGGQDTQYF
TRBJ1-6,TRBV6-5,CASSTGVTYNSPLHF
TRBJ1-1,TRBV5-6,CASSLGTGDWSTEAFF
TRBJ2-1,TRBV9,CASSVADGSYNEQFF
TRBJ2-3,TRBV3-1,CASSQGLSSRTDTQYF
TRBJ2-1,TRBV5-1,CASSLSTDREQFF